Sequencing of this TCR beta chain was carried out in a study of control samples from healthy donors and cancer patients. Profiled with immunoSEQ multiplex PCR; TCRdb holds only in-frame clones, not every one. Among some 78,000 clones, approximately 91% were seen once, and the ten largest hold roughly 7.2%. Trimming cost V 0 bases and J 3 bases, with 15 bases left between them. This CDR3 has 17 residues. Germline V CDR1 and CDR2: LGHNA, YNFKEQ. The sample consisted of blood. The sequence derives from a woman aged 55-70 years in good health. The chain employs TRBV4-2 and TRBJ1-3; a possible D gene is TRBD1 (6 bases). CDR3 in DNA: TGTGCCAGCAGCCAAGAGACCTGGACAGACCTTGGAAACACCATATATTTT. Translated, it gives CASSQETWTDLGNTIYF.